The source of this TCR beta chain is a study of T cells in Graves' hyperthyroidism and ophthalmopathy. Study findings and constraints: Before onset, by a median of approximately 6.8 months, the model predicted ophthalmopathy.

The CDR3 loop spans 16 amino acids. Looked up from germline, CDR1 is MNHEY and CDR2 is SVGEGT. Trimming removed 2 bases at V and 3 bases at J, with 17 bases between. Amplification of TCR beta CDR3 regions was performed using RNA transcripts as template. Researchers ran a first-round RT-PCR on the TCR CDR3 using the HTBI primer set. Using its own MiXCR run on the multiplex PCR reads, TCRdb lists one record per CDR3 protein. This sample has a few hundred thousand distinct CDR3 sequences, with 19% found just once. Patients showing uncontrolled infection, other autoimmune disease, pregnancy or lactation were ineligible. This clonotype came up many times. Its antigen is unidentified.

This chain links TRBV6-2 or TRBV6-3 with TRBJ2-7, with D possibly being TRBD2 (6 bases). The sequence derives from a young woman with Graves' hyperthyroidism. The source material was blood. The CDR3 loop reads CASSYKGGSWNYEQYF. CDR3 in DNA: TGTGCCAGCAGTTACAAGGGAGGCTCCTGGAACTACGAGCAGTACTTC.